These T cell receptor beta chains were read from a single sample in a study of cytomegalovirus exposure and HLA in healthy donors. Produced via immunoSEQ multiplex PCR; TCRdb's table is partial and in-frame only. The table records over 60,000 clones, about 95% of them present only once. Material for sequencing was PBMCs. The receptors originated from a young man in good health and CMV-seronegative. The CDR3 runs from the conserved cysteine through the conserved F or W. D genes are given only for firm matches. A clone size is listed for some rows: how often the clone was seen (once, few, many), or a class if it is expanded.

CDR3 DNA | CDR3 protein | J gene | D gene | clone size | V gene
TGCGCCAGCAGCCCATCGGACAGCACCGGGGAGCTGTTTTTT | CASSPSDSTGELFF | TRBJ2-2 | . | . | TRBV4-1
TGTGCCAGCAGGCGTCAGGGTGGCAATCAGCCCCAGCATTTT | CASRRQGGNQPQHF | TRBJ1-5 | . | once | TRBV27
TGTGCCAGCAGTGAGGACTTGAGCTCCTACAATGAGCAGTTCTTC | CASSEDLSSYNEQFF | TRBJ2-1 | . | . | TRBV2
TGCGCCAGCAGCTTGGTTGGGGGGAACAAAGATACGCAGTATTTT | CASSLVGGNKDTQYF | TRBJ2-3 | . | few | TRBV5-1
TGTGCCAGCAGGGAGGGGGGAAACACCATATATTTT | CASREGGNTIYF | TRBJ1-3 | . | . | TRBV6-5
TGTGCCAGTAGTTGGGCCACCGGGGAGCTGTTTTTT | CASSWATGELFF | TRBJ2-2 | . | . | TRBV19
TGTGCCAGCAGTTACCTGGCCGGGGGGGCGGATCAGCCCCAGCATTTT | CASSYLAGGADQPQHF | TRBJ1-5 | . | . | TRBV27
TGTGCCAGCAGCGCACACCGGGGGACAGGGACAGATACGCAGTATTTT | CASSAHRGTGTDTQYF | TRBJ2-3 | TRBD1 | . | TRBV9
TGTGCCAGCAGCCCCACCTTTCGCGATGGCTACACCTTC | CASSPTFRDGYTF | TRBJ1-2 | . | . | TRBV5-4
TGTGCCAGCAGCCCATTCCGGGCCTACGAGCAGTACTTC | CASSPFRAYEQYF | TRBJ2-7 | . | . | TRBV13